This TCR beta chain was found in a study of circulating tumor DNA in untreated peripheral T-cell lymphoma. Study results and limitations: In around 80% of patients, tumor-specific clonotypes were identified.

Produced via immunoSEQ multiplex PCR; TCRdb's table is partial and in-frame only. The repertoire holds fewer than 600 clones, with 65% to 75% as singletons. Before treatment, baseline tumor tissue was collected for sequencing. As regards this clone: The antigen remains unidentified.

V was shortened by 5 bases and J by 2 bases, with 9 bases between the two germline ends. Germline V gives CDR1 MNHEY, CDR2 SMNVEV (reference sequence). The CDR3 runs to 13 residues. Sequences were obtained from tumor tissue. The receptor's source is a human donor with peripheral T-cell lymphoma. V is TRBV27 and J is TRBJ1-2; TRBD1 might be the D (5 bases). CDR3 region: CASSPKGNYGYTF. As DNA, the CDR3 is TGTGCCAGCAGTCCCAAGGGGAACTATGGCTACACCTTC.